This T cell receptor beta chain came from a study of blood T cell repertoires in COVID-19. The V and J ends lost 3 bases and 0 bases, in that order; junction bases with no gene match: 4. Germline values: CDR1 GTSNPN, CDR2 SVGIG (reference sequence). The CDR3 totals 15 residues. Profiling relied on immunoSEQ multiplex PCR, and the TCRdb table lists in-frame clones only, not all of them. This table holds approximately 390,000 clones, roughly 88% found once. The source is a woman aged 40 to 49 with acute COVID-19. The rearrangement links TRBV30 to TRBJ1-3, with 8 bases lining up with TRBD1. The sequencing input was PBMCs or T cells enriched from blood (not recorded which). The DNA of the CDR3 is TGTGCCTGGAGCTGGACAGGGAACTCTGGAAACACCATATATTTT. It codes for CAWSWTGNSGNTIYF.